This TCR beta chain stems from a study of spatial heterogeneity in lung cancer (dated by TCRdb to the late 2010s). A note on the overall study: Beta-chain transcripts were consistently detected in greater numbers than alpha-chain transcripts, which likely reflected higher beta-chain transcript abundance. In the raw uncorrected reads, each unique combination of TCR and UMI appeared more than ten times on average. Nonsynonymous mutation counts, determined by whole-exome sequencing of tumor tissue, were related to TCR repertoire features. Both alpha and beta chains were TCR-sequenced in 200 to 250 tumor regions, under 70 matched nontumor lung samples and 45 to 60 PBMC samples obtained at surgery. TCR alpha and beta repertoires were quantitatively compared across multiple tumor regions, matched nontumor lung and blood in non-small cell lung cancer. Study-wide conclusions, independent of this receptor: Confirming at a functional level the hypothesis that regional TCRs recognize regional mutations was considered to require additional single-cell paired TCR alpha and beta sequencing.

The meaning of the sample's time point label: sample taken at primary tumor resection. Samples were obtained from over 70 patients with early-stage, untreated non-small cell lung cancer from the lung TRACERx cohort. TCR sequencing used whole RNA extracted from tumor and nontumor lung tissue, or from cryopreserved PBMC samples, without cell sorting. A patient was chosen for TCR sequencing only when enough RNA was available from at least two tumor regions. A lung pathologist reviewed the tumor and adjacent nontumor lung specimens before the specimens were selected. From its cysteine to its phenylalanine, the CDR3 spans 14 amino acids. Kept here is only the CDR3 DNA, which spans 42 bases and is read in frame from base 1. CDR1 and CDR2 were assigned from the germline V gene (reference sequence) as SEHNR and FQNEAQ. A distance of 14 bases separates the germline ends of V and J, which lose 5 bases and 7 bases respectively.

This clonotype was counted ten times or more. No antigen is known for it. Base qualities are not recorded, but no much larger clone differs from it by a single base. Library generation was performed with 5' RACE. Data came from a NextSeq 500. To allow correction of PCR and sequencing errors, the TCR library protocol tagged every TCR cDNA molecule with a unique molecular identifier. The study's own analysis went as follows. TCR identification, UMI-based error correction and CDR3 extraction were performed with Decombinator tools. TCRs above a frequency of 2 per 1,000, corresponding to the top 1% of the tumor frequency distribution, were defined as expanded. Each repertoire was subsampled 100 times to 5,000 TCRs, after which Renyi diversity was computed with the R vegan package. CDR3 similarity networks were built from amino acid triplet string-kernel similarity, with CDR3s being connected when pairwise similarity was above 0.82. Clones were called with MiXCR by TCRdb after fastp trimmed the public reads at Q25, and only in-frame beta chains were retained. Each CDR3 protein gets just one entry, which takes the most common genes and DNA from the rows behind it. These V and J calls derive from TCRdb rather than the authors' analysis. The sample has more than 2,500 distinct CDR3 sequences on record, about 7.3% of them singletons. The leading ten clones occupy 16% of the sample.

This material consisted of normal lung tissue next to the tumor, taken at surgery. Recombination joined TRBV7-9 with TRBJ2-2; a tentative D match to TRBD2 spans 6 bases. This clonotype was obtained from a male donor with early-stage non-small cell lung cancer. The nucleotides are TGTGCCAGCAGCCGACTAGGGCTCGGCGGGGAGCTGTTTTTT. The translation is CASSRLGLGGELFF.